Listed here are 16 T cell receptor beta chains from one sample, sequenced in a study of cytomegalovirus exposure and HLA in healthy donors. PCR was performed using 60 Vbeta and 13 Jbeta primers. TCRdb's table, derived via immunoSEQ multiplex PCR, lists solely in-frame clones and lacks some. Of 100,000 to 150,000 clones listed, approximately 80% are singletons. The sequenced sample was PBMCs. These receptors were collected from a female donor in good health and CMV-seropositive.

The rearrangement links TRBV30 to TRBJ2-3; possible D gene TRBD2, 5 bases. The V gene's germline CDR1 is GTSNPN and CDR2 SVGIG (reference sequence). This CDR3 has 13 residues. Trimming took off 1 base at V and 5 bases at J, with 10 bases between the two ends. The CDR3 spells CAWSEPGGDTQYF. The CDR3 DNA is TGTGCCTGGAGTGAGCCCGGAGGAGATACGCAGTATTTT.

The chain carries TRBV5-4 and TRBJ1-1; 10 nucleotides agree with TRBD1. The length of the CDR3 is 16 residues. CDR1 and CDR2 from the germline V gene are SGHNT and YYREEE (reference sequence). V lost 2 bases, J lost 5 bases, and 9 bases stayed unmatched. The CDR3 sequence: CASSFGSTGGRTEAFF. Written as DNA, the CDR3 is TGTGCCAGCAGCTTTGGCTCGACAGGGGGCAGGACTGAAGCTTTCTTT.

This sequence joins TRBV25-1 and TRBJ1-6, with D unclear. CDR3 length: 15 amino acids. The germline V gene encodes CDR1 MGHDK and CDR2 SYGVNS. V was pared by 1 base and J by 7 bases, with 11 bases between. CDR3 sequence (DNA): TGTGCCAGCAGTGAATCGGCAGGCGTGAATTCACCCCTCCACTTT. Its protein is CASSESAGVNSPLHF. Drawing the rest from reference TRBV25-1 and TRBJ1-6, the complete variable domain is EADIYQTPRYLVIGTGKKITLECSQTMGHDKMYWYQQDPGMELHLIHYSYGVNSTEKGDLSSESTVSRIRTEHFPLTLESARPSHTSQYLCASSESAGVNSPLHFGNGTRLTVT.

This sequence joins TRBV7-9 and TRBJ2-1; D not resolved. Germline CDR1 SEHNR, CDR2 FQNEAQ (reference sequence). This CDR3 is built from 14 residues. V gave up 5 bases and J gave up 1 base, with 9 bases separating them. The CDR3 region is CASSQPRSYNEQFF. CDR3 nucleotides: TGTGCCAGCAGCCAACCTCGGTCCTACAATGAGCAGTTCTTC.

The chain links TRBV11-2 to TRBJ2-7; weak D call: TRBD2 (6 bases). Germline loops: CDR1 SGHAT, CDR2 FQNNGV. Between the trimmed V and J ends, which lost 0 bases and 4 bases, there was a span of 16 bases. This CDR3 has 16 residues. CDR3 coding DNA: TGTGCCAGCAGCTTAGATTGGGTCGGGAGTGGGTACGAGCAGTACTTC. Its translation is CASSLDWVGSGYEQYF.

This clone appeared a few times. V usage is TRBV6-1 and J usage is TRBJ2-5; 11 bases are shared with TRBD2. This CDR3 contains 13 residues. CDR1 is MNHNS and CDR2 is SASEGT in the germline V gene. V gave up 6 bases and J gave up 3 bases; unmatched junction bases: 0. The DNA for the CDR3 is TGTGCCAGCAGGGGACTAGCGGAAGAGACCCAGTACTTC. Residues: CASRGLAEETQYF.

This chain links TRBV11-2 with TRBJ1-2, with D perhaps matching TRBD1 (5 bases). CDR1 is SGHAT, CDR2 FQNNGV, per germline. Trimming took off 0 bases at V and 4 bases at J, with 6 bases between the two ends. The CDR3 contains 13 residues. As DNA, the CDR3 is TGTGCCAGCAGCTTAGACAGGGCCTATGGCTACACCTTC. Amino acid sequence: CASSLDRAYGYTF.

The chain has TRBV5-1 and TRBJ2-7, with 8 bases identical to TRBD1. This CDR3 has 14 residues. Germline values: CDR1 SGHRS, CDR2 YFSETQ. With V trimmed by 0 bases and J by 7 bases, 6 bases remained unmatched. CDR3 sequence reads: CASSLEGRGREQYF. CDR3 DNA: TGCGCCAGCAGCTTGGAGGGCAGGGGGCGGGAGCAGTACTTC.

The chain uses TRBV19 and TRBJ1-5, with 7 bases lining up with TRBD1. Germline CDR1 is LNHDA and CDR2 is SQIVND (reference sequence). Trimming cost V 0 bases and J 3 bases; bases outside gene matches: 5. There are 16 residues in the CDR3. Here the CDR3 reads CASSIEPTGFNQPQHF. Written as DNA, the CDR3 is TGTGCCAGTAGTATAGAGCCGACAGGGTTCAATCAGCCCCAGCATTTT.

The chain has TRBV29-1 and TRBJ2-3, with 9 bases identical to TRBD2. V lost 5 bases to trimming and J lost 7 bases; unmatched junction nucleotides: 7. CDR3 length: 13 amino acids. In germline, CDR1 is SQVTM, CDR2 ANQGSEA. Here the CDR3 DNA reads TGCAGCGTTCTCTCGGCGGGAGGGTATACGCAGTATTTT. This translates into CSVLSAGGYTQYF.

This chain connects TRBV10-1 to TRBJ1-4; 10 bases are a match to TRBD1. The CDR3 contains 16 residues. Germline assignment: CDR1 WNHNN and CDR2 SYGVQD (reference sequence). Unmatched junction bases numbered 7, after V lost 6 bases and J lost 3 bases. In DNA form, the CDR3 reads TGCGCCAGCAGGACAGGGGGCGATTCGGCTAATGAAAAACTGTTTTTT. It yields the protein CASRTGGDSANEKLFF.

The genes are TRBV27 and TRBJ2-1; maybe TRBD1 (6 bases). The CDR3 consists of 13 residues. The germline V and J ends were trimmed by 9 bases and 6 bases, with 15 bases remaining between them. Germline V CDR1 and CDR2: MNHEY, SMNVEV (reference sequence). The CDR3 nucleotides read TGTGCCAGTCGGGACACCCTTCGCAATGAGCAGTTCTTC. Translating it yields CASRDTLRNEQFF.

The CDR3 DNA follows: TGTGCCAGCAGACTAGCCGGCGAGCAGTACTTC. Translated: CASRLAGEQYF. The V call is TRBV2, the J call TRBJ2-7; possible D gene TRBD2, 6 bases. The germline V gene encodes CDR1 SNHLY and CDR2 FYNNEI. The CDR3 spans 11 residues. V was clipped by 6 bases and J by 6 bases, with 9 bases between them. The entire variable domain, with the rest obtained from reference TRBV2 and TRBJ2-7, is as follows: EPEVTQTPSHQVTQMGQEVILRCVPISNHLYFYWYRQILGQKVEFLVSFYNNEISEKSEIFDDQFSVERPDGSNFTLKIRSTKLEDSAMYFCASRLAGEQYFGPGTRLTVT.

This clone came up a few times. The CDR3 loop reads CASSSPSYEQYF. The CDR3, as DNA: TGTGCCAGCAGTTCCCCCTCCTACGAGCAGTACTTC. J is TRBJ2-5 and V is TRBV27; no clear D. The end of the DNA fits TRBJ2-7 better, so the J call may be wrong. The length of the CDR3 is 12 residues. CDR1 is MNHEY, CDR2 SMNVEV, per germline (reference sequence).

The V and J genes are TRBV6-4 and TRBJ2-7, with D possibly TRBD2 on 7 matching bases. Germline V gene sequence: CDR1 MRHNA, CDR2 SNTAGT. V lost 9 bases and J lost 6, with 15 bases in between. The CDR3 contains 12 residues. The chain's CDR3 is CARGGGEGEQYF. CDR3 nucleotides: TGTGCCAGGGGAGGGGGTGAGGGCGAGCAGTACTTC.

This chain connects TRBV7-3 to TRBJ2-7; D is undetermined. The CDR3 extends over 13 amino acids. Germline CDR1 is SGHTA and CDR2 is FQGTGA. V was cut by 5 bases and J by 3 bases, with 11 bases left in between. The CDR3: CASSPYLGYEQYF. The DNA for the CDR3 is TGTGCCAGCAGCCCCTATCTCGGCTACGAGCAGTACTTC.